This is a list of T cell receptor beta chains from one sample in a study of OX40 agonist ivuxolimab in advanced cancers. Profiling relied on immunoSEQ multiplex PCR, and the TCRdb table lists in-frame clones only, not all of them. The profile shows about 80,000 clones, approximately 90% of them singletons. The sequences come from CD4+ or CD8+ T cells sorted from blood, collected in a trial of the OX40 agonist ivuxolimab. The origin of the receptors is an adult with an advanced solid tumor such as melanoma, head and neck, liver or kidney cancer. CDR3s leave out the opening cysteine and the closing phenylalanine or tryptophan. The D gene is left open where the match is weak.

TRBJ2-7,TRBD2,TRBV11-3,ASSLAPVLAGGPGYEQY
TRBJ2-1,TRBD2,TRBV5-1,ASSPTSGAPGEQF
TRBJ2-3,.,TRBV5-8,ASSLRRVTQY
TRBJ2-3,.,TRBV7-2,ASSLDADTQY
TRBJ2-2,.,TRBV21-1,ASSKVEAGRANTGELF
TRBJ2-1,TRBD2,TRBV7-6,ASSPYIAGSSYNEQF
TRBJ2-7,TRBD1,TRBV7-8,ASSRTGPTYEQY
TRBJ2-2,TRBD2,TRBV28,ASSPRLAGRTGELF
TRBJ2-3,TRBD1,TRBV7-3,ASSYPGQGPDTQY
TRBJ2-7,.,TRBV6-5,ASSYSGRKYEQY
TRBJ1-4,.,TRBV5-1,ASSLGGSTNEKLF
TRBJ2-7,TRBD2,TRBV11-2,ASSLASGGTYEQY
TRBJ1-5,.,TRBV28,ASSLSRSNQPQH
TRBJ2-7,.,TRBV7-9,ASSDQPSYEQY
TRBJ1-3,TRBD1,TRBV25-1,ASMGQGKVNTIY
TRBJ2-1,.,TRBV18,ASSPRSGGDNNNEQF
TRBJ1-5,.,TRBV6-1,ASSEGGLIIGNQPQH
TRBJ2-5,.,TRBV5-6,ASSLTFRVGETQY
TRBJ2-1,.,TRBV11-1,ASSLARNNEQF
TRBJ2-1,TRBD2,TRBV19,ASSTRSGSSYNEQF
TRBJ2-3,.,TRBV19,ASSIRGRGDTQY
TRBJ2-7,.,TRBV7-6,ASSSLSGGSYEQY
TRBJ2-7,.,TRBV7-9,ASSSGGGTHYEQY
TRBJ2-1,TRBD1,TRBV4-3,ASSQGQGSYNEQF
TRBJ2-5,TRBD2,TRBV27,ASSSAASGSRGTQY
TRBJ2-7,.,TRBV21-1,ASRKGTARRC
TRBJ1-1,.,TRBV9,ASKPQGRNTEAF
TRBJ1-1,TRBD1,TRBV10-3,AIRDRDRVETEAF
TRBJ2-1,TRBD1,TRBV9,ASSLTGTGNEQF
TRBJ1-4,.,TRBV4-1,ASSPRPQATNEKLF
TRBJ1-2,.,TRBV5-6,ASSPGLSYGYT
TRBJ2-1,.,TRBV7-3,ASSSGPDNEQF
TRBJ2-2,.,TRBV19,ASSTTTRSANTGELF
TRBJ2-3,.,TRBV18,ASSPVQFSGDTQY
TRBJ2-5,.,TRBV9,ASSVGLTPGQETQY
TRBJ2-7,TRBD2,TRBV7-2,ASSLGLAGGITYEQY
TRBJ2-7,.,TRBV2,ASRDDRTITAEQY
TRBJ2-3,TRBD2,TRBV28,ASSSYSGRQDTQY
TRBJ2-3,.,TRBV7-3,ASSSTFTDTQY
TRBJ1-5,.,TRBV18,ASSPQIGGEGQPQH
TRBJ2-7,TRBD2,TRBV18,ASSPGTTYEQY
TRBJ2-3,TRBD1,TRBV7-9,ASSLMGQDTQY
.,.,TRBV18,ASSPRMAREQY
TRBJ2-7,.,TRBV6-4,VSTRYEQY
TRBJ2-2,TRBD2,TRBV7-2,ASSLGGSSGTGELF
TRBJ1-6,.,TRBV6-4,ASSVPGPEYPYNSPLH
TRBJ2-7,TRBD2,TRBV5-1,ASSLGGGSEQY
TRBJ1-2,.,TRBV7-2,ASTQIGTNYGYT
TRBJ2-5,.,TRBV7-8,ASSLILGGETQY
TRBJ2-1,TRBD2,TRBV10-3,AISEGTSGSKNEQF
TRBJ1-1,TRBD1,TRBV7-2,ASSLRTGEAF
TRBJ2-7,.,TRBV9,ASSALGSFSYEQY
TRBJ2-7,.,TRBV28,ASSFSRVSYEQY